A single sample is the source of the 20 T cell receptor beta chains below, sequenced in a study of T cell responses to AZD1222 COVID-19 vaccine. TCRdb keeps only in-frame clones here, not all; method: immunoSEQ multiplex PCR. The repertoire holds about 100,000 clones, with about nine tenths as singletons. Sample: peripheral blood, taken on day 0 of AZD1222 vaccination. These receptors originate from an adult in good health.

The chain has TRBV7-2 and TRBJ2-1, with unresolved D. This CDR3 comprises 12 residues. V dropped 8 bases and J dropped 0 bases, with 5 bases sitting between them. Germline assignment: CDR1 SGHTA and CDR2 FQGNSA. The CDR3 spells CASASSYNEQFF. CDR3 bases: TGTGCCAGCGCATCCTCCTACAATGAGCAGTTCTTC.

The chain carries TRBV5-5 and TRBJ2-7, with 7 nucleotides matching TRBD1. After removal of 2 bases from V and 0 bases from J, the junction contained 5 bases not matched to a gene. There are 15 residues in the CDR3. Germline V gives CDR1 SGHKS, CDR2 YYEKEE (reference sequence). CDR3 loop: CASSFLRDSSYEQYF. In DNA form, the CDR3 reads TGTGCCAGCAGCTTCCTCCGGGACAGCTCCTACGAGCAGTACTTC. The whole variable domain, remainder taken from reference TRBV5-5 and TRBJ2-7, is DAGVTQSPTHLIKTRGQQVTLRCSPISGHKSVSWYQQVLGQGPQFIFQYYEKEERGRGNFPDRFSARQFPNYSSELNVNALLLGDSALYLCASSFLRDSSYEQYFGPGTRLTVT.

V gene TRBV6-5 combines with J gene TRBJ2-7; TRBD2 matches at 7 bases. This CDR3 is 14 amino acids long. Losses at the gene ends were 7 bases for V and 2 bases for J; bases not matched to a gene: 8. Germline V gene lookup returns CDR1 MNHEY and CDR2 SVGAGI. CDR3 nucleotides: TGTGCCAGCACCCCGGGGGGACCCCCCTACGAGCAGTACTTC. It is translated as CASTPGGPPYEQYF.

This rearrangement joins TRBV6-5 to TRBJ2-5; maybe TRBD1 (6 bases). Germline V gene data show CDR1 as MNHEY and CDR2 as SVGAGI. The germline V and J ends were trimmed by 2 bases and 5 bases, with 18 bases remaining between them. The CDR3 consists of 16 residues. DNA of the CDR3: TGTGCCAGCAGTTACCCCCGGGACAAGGGCCGGGAGACCCAGTACTTC. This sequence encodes CASSYPRDKGRETQYF.

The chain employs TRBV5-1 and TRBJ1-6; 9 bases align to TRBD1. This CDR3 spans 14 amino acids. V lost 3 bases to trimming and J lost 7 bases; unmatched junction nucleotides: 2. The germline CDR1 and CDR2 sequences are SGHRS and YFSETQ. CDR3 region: CASSSGTGNSPLHF. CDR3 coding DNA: TGCGCCAGCAGCTCGGGGACAGGGAATTCACCCCTCCACTTT.

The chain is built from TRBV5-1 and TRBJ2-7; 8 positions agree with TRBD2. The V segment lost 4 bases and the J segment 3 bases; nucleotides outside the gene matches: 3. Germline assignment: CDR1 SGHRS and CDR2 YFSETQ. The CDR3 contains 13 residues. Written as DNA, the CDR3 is TGCGCCAGCAGCCCCGGGGGGGGCTACGAGCAGTACTTC. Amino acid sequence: CASSPGGGYEQYF.

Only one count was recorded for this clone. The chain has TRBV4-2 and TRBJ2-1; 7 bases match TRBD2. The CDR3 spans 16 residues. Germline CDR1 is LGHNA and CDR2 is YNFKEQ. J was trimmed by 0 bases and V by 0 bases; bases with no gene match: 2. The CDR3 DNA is TGTGCCAGCAGCCAAGAGGGGGGGGGCTCCTACAATGAGCAGTTCTTC. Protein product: CASSQEGGGSYNEQFF.

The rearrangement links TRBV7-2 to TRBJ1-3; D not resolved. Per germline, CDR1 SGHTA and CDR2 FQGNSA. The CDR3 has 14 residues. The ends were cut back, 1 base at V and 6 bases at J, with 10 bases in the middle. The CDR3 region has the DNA TGTGCCAGCAGCTTAGGGGTGGGAGTAAACACCATATATTTT. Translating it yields CASSLGVGVNTIYF.

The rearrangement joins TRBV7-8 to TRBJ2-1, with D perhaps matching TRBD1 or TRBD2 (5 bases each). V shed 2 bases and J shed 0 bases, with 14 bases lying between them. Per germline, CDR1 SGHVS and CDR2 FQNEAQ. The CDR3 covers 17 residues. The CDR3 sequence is CASSLRDPRSSYNEQFF. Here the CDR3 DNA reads TGTGCCAGCAGCTTAAGGGACCCGAGGAGCTCCTACAATGAGCAGTTCTTC.

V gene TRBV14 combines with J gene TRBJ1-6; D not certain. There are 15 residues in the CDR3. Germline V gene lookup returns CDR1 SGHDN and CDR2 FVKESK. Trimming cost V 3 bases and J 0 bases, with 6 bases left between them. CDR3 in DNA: TGTGCCAGCAGCCAGAGGAGCTCCTATAATTCACCCCTCCACTTT. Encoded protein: CASSQRSSYNSPLHF.

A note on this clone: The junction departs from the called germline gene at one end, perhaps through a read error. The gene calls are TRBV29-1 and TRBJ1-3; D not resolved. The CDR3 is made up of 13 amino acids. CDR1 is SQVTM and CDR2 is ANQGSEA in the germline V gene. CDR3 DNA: TGCAGCGCTGAACAGTACTCTGGAAACACCATATATTTT. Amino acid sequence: CSAEQYSGNTIYF.

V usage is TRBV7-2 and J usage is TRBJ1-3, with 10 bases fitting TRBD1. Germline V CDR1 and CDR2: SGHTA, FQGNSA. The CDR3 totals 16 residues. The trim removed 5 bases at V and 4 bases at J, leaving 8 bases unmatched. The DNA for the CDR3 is TGTGCCAGCAGCCTCCGGGGACAGGGGACAGGAAACACCATATATTTT. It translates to CASSLRGQGTGNTIYF.

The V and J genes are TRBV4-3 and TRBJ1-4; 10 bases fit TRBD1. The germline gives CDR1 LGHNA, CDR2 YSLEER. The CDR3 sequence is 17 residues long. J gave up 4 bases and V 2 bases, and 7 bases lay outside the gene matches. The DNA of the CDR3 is TGCGCCAGCAGCCAAAACCCCGACAGGGGGCTTAATGAAAAACTGTTTTTT. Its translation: CASSQNPDRGLNEKLFF.

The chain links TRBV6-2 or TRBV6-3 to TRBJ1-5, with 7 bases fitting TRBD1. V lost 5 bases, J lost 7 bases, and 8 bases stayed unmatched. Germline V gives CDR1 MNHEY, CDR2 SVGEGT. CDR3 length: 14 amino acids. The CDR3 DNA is TGTGCCAGCAGTAAAACAGGGGCAGTCCAGCCCCAGCATTTT. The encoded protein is CASSKTGAVQPQHF.

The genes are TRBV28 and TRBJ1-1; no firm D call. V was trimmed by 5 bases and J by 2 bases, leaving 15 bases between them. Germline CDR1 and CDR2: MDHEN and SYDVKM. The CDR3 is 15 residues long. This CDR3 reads CASSTEGTRNTEAFF. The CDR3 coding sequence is TGTGCCAGCAGTACGGAGGGTACCCGAAACACTGAAGCTTTCTTT.

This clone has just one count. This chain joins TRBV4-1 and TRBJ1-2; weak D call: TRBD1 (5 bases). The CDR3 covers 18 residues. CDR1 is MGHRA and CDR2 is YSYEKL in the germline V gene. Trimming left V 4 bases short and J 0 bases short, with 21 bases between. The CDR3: CASSRPGGAVKANYGYTF. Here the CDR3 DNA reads TGCGCCAGCAGCCGCCCCGGCGGGGCAGTCAAGGCTAACTATGGCTACACCTTC.

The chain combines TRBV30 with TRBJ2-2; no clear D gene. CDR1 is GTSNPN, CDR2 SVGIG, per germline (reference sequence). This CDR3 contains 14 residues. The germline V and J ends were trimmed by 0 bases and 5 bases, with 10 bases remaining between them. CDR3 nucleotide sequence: TGTGCCTGGAGTGTAGGGCAGAAGACCGGGGAGCTGTTTTTT. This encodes CAWSVGQKTGELFF.

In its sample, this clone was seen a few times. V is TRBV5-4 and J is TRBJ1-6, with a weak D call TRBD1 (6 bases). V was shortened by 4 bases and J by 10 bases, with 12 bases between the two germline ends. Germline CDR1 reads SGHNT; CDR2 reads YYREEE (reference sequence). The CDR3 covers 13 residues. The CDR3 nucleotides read TGTGCCAGCAGCCCCGGGGGCAGATCACCCCTCCACTTT. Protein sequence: CASSPGGRSPLHF.

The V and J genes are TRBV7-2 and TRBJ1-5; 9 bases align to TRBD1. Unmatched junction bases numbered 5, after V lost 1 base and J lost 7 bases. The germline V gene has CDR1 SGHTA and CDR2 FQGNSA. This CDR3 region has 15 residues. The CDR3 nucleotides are TGTGCCAGCAGCTTAGAGACAGGGGGGCGACAGCCCCAGCATTTT. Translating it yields CASSLETGGRQPQHF.

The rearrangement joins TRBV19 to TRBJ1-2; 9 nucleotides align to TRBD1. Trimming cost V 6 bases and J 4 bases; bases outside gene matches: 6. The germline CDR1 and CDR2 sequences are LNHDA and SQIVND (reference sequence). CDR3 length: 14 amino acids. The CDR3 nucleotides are TGTGCCAGTAGCCAAGACAGGGGGACCTATGGCTACACCTTC. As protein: CASSQDRGTYGYTF.